This TCR beta chain was sequenced during a study of cytomegalovirus exposure and HLA in healthy donors. The PCR was carried out with 60 Vbeta primers and 13 Jbeta primers. In the study's own analysis: In a later analysis, approximately 80 million unique TCR beta chains included roughly 11 million shared by two or more donors. Repertoires were generated with immunoSEQ multiplex PCR, while TCRdb's copy carries only in-frame clones and drops some. The DNA gave D and trimming, while V, J and clone size come from that table. Here the sample spans roughly 150,000 clones, roughly 80% being singletons. The TCR comes from a middle-aged woman in good health and CMV-seropositive. Sequenced: PBMCs.

In nucleotides, the CDR3 is TGTGCCAGCTCCCACGATAGGACTAGTACTAGCTCCTACAATGAGCAGTTCTTC. This translates into CASSHDRTSTSSYNEQFF. The chain links TRBV18 to TRBJ2-1, with TRBD2 identical over 7 bases. The length of the CDR3 is 18 residues. CDR1 and CDR2 from the germline V gene are KGHSH and LQKENI. The trim removed 6 bases at V and 0 bases at J, leaving 14 bases unmatched.